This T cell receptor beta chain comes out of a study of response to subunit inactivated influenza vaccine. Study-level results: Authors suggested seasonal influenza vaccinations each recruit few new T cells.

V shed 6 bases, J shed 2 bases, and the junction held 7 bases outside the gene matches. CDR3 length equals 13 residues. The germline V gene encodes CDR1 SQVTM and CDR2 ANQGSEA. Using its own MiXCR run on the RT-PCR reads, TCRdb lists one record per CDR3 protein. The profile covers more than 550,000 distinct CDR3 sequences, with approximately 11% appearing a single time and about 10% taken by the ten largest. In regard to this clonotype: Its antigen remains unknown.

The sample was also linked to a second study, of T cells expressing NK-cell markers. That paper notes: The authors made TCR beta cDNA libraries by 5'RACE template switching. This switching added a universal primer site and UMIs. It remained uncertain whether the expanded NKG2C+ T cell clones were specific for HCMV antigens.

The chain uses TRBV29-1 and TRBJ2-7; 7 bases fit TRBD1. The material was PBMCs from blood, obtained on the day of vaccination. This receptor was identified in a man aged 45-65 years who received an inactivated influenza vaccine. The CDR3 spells CSVPGGSTYEQYF. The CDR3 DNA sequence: TGCAGCGTCCCAGGGGGTTCCACCTACGAGCAGTACTTC.